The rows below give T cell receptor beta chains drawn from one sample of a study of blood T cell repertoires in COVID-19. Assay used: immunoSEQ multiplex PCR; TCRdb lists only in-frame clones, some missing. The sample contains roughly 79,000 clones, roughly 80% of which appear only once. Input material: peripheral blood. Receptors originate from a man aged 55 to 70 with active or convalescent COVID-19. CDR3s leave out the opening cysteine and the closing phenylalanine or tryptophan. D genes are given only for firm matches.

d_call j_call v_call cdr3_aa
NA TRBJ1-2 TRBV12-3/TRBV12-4 ASSRNYGYT
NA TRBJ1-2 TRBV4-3 ASSQDWGGSYGYT
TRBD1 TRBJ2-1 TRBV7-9 ASSLGGGIYNEQF
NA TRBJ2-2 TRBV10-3 AISASTTANTGELF
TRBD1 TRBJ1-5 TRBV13 ASSLQGATGQPQH
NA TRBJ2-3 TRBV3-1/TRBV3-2 ASSHAGRSGDTQY
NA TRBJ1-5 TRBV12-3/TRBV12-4 ASSLARDQPQH
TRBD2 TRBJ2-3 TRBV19 ASSIGLAGYDTQY
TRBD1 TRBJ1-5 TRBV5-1 ASSLGTEEGPQH
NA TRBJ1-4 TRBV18 ASSPRLNEKLF
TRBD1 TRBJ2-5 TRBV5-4 ASSLPRQGQTQY
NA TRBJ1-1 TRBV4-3 ASSQVIGHAGTNTEAF
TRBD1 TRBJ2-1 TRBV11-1 ASSPQGGQGAFEQF
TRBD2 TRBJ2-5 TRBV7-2 ASSLSGTSGQETQY
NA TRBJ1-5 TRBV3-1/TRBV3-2 ASALGQLQPQH
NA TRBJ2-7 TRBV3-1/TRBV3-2 ASSQDAAGAPYEQY
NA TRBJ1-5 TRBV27 ASSLGDGNNQPQH
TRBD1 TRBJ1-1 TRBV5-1 ASTAGPGQVIEAF
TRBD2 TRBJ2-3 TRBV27 ASSFPPSGGADTQY
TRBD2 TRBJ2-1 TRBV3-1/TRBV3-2 ASSQVAGGRNEQF
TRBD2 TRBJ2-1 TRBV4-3 ASSQDRLAGGNEQF
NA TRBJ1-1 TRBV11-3 ASSKQGNTEAF
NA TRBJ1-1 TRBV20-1 SASGGLGTEAF
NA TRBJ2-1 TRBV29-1 SVGGLTAYNEQF
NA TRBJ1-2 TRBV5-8 ASSFEGPNYGYT
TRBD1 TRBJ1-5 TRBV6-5 ASSLQGSNQPQH
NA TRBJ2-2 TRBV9 ASSVGDISTGELF
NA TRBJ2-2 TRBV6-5 ASRDWTGELF
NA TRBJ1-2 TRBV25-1 ASSDWPILD
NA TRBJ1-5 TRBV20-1 SASSRGGFHEAQH
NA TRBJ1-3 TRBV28 ASRGWDINSGNTIY
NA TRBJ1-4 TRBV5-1 ASSLAGGAYEKLF
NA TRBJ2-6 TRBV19 ASTPAGLGANVLT
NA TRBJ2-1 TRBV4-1 ASSQGWGPGEQF
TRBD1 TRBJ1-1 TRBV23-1 ASRDRDRGPNTEAF
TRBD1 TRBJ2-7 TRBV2 ASSGGQLYEQY
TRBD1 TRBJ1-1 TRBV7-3 ASSLDRATEAF
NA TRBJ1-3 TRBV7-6 ASSLLGGDFNSGNTIY
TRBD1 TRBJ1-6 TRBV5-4 ASGPGTGSGNSPLH
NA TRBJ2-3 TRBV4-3 ASSQGRTGNTQY
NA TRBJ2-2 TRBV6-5 ASSYLRVTAGELF
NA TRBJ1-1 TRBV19 ASSRGGNTEAF
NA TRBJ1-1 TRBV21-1 ASSKARSASGSSTLSDTEAF
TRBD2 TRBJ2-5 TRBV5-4 ASRQGLGTEETQY
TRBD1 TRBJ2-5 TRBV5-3 ARSLIQGAGETQY
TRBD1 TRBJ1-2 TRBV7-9 ASSSWTGDPSRYGYT
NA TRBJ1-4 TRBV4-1 ASSQGSGANEKLF
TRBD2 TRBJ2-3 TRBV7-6 ASSLAAGGRGDTQY
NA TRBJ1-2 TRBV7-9 ASSPRRPIFNYGYT
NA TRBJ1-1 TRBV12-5 ASGLQGFTEAF
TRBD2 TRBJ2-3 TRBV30 AWTQRGGTDTQY
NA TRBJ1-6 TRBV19 ASSMGEQFYNSPLH
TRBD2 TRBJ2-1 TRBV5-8 ASSPKTSGSYNEQF
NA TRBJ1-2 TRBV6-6 ASTKNPDNYGYT